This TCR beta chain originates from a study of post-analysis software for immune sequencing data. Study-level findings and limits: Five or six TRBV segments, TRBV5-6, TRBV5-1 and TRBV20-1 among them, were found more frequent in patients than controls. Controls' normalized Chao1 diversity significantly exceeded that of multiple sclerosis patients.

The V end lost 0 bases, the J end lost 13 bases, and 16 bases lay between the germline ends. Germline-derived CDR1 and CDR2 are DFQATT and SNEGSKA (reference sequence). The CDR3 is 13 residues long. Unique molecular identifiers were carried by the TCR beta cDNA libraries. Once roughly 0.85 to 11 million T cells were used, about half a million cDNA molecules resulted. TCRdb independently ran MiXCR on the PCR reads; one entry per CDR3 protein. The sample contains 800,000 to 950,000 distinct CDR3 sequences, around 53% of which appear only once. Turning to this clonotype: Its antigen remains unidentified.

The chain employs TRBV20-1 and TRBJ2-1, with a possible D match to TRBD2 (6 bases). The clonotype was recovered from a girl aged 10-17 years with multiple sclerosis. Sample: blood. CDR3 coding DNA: TGCAGTGCTAGAGAGGGCGGGAAAGAGACCCAGTTCTTC. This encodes CSAREGGKETQFF.